This TCR beta chain was observed in a study of T-cell reconstitution after alpha-beta-depleted transplantation in children. The V end lost 5 bases, the J end lost 2 bases, and 10 bases lay between the germline ends. The germline gives CDR1 MDHEN, CDR2 SYDVKM. The CDR3 totals 14 residues. Unique molecular identifiers were incorporated during preparation of the TCRbeta library. TCRdb reprocessed the PCR reads via MiXCR and lists one record per CDR3 protein. The data contain approximately 200,000 distinct CDR3 sequences, roughly 6% of them singletons. This clonotype occurred many times. V gene TRBV28 combines with J gene TRBJ1-3; D possibly corresponds to TRBD1 (5 bases). This specimen was PBMCs, taken before TCRalphabeta/CD19-depleted stem cell transplant. The TCR was taken from a girl less than two years old with combined immunodeficiency, due to receive a stem cell transplant. The CDR3 sequence is CASSPPGTGNTIYF. The CDR3 DNA reads TGTGCCAGCAGTCCGCCAGGGACTGGAAACACCATATATTTT.